This T cell receptor (beta chain) was obtained from a study of shared clonotypes between healthy human individuals. Germline V lookup: CDR1 MGHDK, CDR2 SYGVNS. CDR3 size: 13 residues. Between the trimmed V and J ends, which lost 2 bases and 4 bases, there was a span of 5 bases. Assay execution took place at the deep level. Here immunoSEQ multiplex PCR was the method, and the copy in TCRdb shows in-frame clones only, minus some. Among approximately 2.3 million clones, 80% to 95% were seen once, and the ten largest hold under 0.45%. The V call is TRBV25-1, the J call TRBJ2-2; D unclear. The receptor's source is a man younger than 35 in good health. Some clones in this sample may be carry-over from other donors' samples. The sample comprised naive CD4+ T cells from PBMCs. Sample subset: CD45RA+ positively selected. CDR3 region: CASSEGITGELFF. The CDR3 nucleotides read TGTGCCAGCAGTGAAGGGATCACCGGGGAGCTGTTTTTT.